A selection of T cell receptor beta chains follows, all from one sample in a study of breast tumors, draining lymph nodes, adjacent tissues. TCRdb processed the multiplex PCR reads anew with MiXCR; each CDR3 protein has one entry. Of some 120,000 distinct CDR3 sequences in the sample, 15% to 20% were seen once. The sequencing input was axillary lymph node tissue. These receptors all stem from a female donor with breast cancer. Some clones in this sample may be carry-over from other donors' samples. Each CDR3 is given with its conserved first and last residue. The D gene is left open where the match is weak. Size is omitted from some rows. Given values are once, few, many or a class for expanded clones.

J	V	D	size	DNA	CDR3
TRBJ1-5	TRBV18	TRBD1	many	TGTGCCAGCTCACCGACAGGGGATAATCAGCCCCAGCATTTT	CASSPTGDNQPQHF
TRBJ2-1	TRBV18	TRBD2	-	TGTGCCAGCTCACGATCTAGCGGGAACATTGGCAATGAGCAGTTCTTC	CASSRSSGNIGNEQFF
TRBJ1-2	TRBV29-1	-	many	TGCAGCGTTGTTGTCGGTGACGGGGTTGGCTACACCTTC	CSVVVGDGVGYTF
TRBJ2-2	TRBV20-1	TRBD2	many	TGCAGTGCTAGTCTAGCGGGGGGGCGTGGCACCGGGGAGCTGTTTTTT	CSASLAGGRGTGELFF
TRBJ2-1	TRBV12-3/TRBV12-4	-	many	TGTGCCAGCAGTTTTGAGTGGGGCCCGGGGGAGCAGTTCTTC	CASSFEWGPGEQFF
TRBJ1-1	TRBV5-6	-	-	TGTGCCAGCAGCTTGTTGGAAGGTAGAGGAGGGCACACTGAAGCTTTCTTT	CASSLLEGRGGHTEAFF
TRBJ2-5	TRBV7-2	TRBD1	many	TGTGCCAGCAGCTTAGAAAAGGGGGCGGAAGAGACCCAGTACTTC	CASSLEKGAEETQYF
TRBJ2-1	TRBV19	-	many	TGTGCCAGTAGTGTTTCTGGGAGCAATGAGCAGTTCTTC	CASSVSGSNEQFF
TRBJ2-2	TRBV20-1	TRBD1	-	TGCAGTAGCTTTGGGATAGGCAGGGGGAAGGGCACCGGGGAGCCGTTTTTT	CSSFGIGRGKGTGEPFF
TRBJ1-1	TRBV19	-	-	TGTGCCAGTAGTATCCAGGGTGCCACTGAAGCTTTCTTT	CASSIQGATEAFF
TRBJ1-5	TRBV3-1	-	few	TGTGCCAGCAGCCAAGGGAGGGATCAGCCCCAGCATTTT	CASSQGRDQPQHF
TRBJ2-1	TRBV6-1	-	many	TGTGCCAGCAGTTACGCCGGACAGGGACAAGCGGGAGTGGACAATGAGCAGTTCTTC	CASSYAGQGQAGVDNEQFF
TRBJ2-1	TRBV5-6	TRBD2	many	TGTGCCAGCAGCTCTCAACGGACTAGGGCTCGGAATGAGCAGTTCTTC	CASSSQRTRARNEQFF
TRBJ2-5	TRBV20-1	TRBD2	many	TGCAGTGCTAGTCGTTCCCTCGCGGGGGACGAAGAGACCCAGTACTTC	CSASRSLAGDEETQYF
TRBJ2-5	TRBV3-1	TRBD2	many	TGTGCCAGCAGTCACCGACGGACTAGCGGGGGTCGAGAGACCCAGTACTTC	CASSHRRTSGGRETQYF
TRBJ2-3	TRBV20-1	-	many	TGCAGTGCTAGAGTCCAGGGCTCCACAGATACGCAGTATTTT	CSARVQGSTDTQYF
TRBJ2-2	TRBV19	-	many	TGTGCCAGTAGTATCCAGAGGCGGGAGCTGTTTTTT	CASSIQRRELFF
TRBJ1-1	TRBV20-1	-	-	TGCAGTGCTGAGGGGCAGTCCTTTGAAGCTTTCTTT	CSAEGQSFEAFF
TRBJ2-7	TRBV6-1	TRBD2	many	TGTGCCAGTGACTGGGCCGGGACTAGCGGGATGGTCGAGCAGTACTTC	CASDWAGTSGMVEQYF
TRBJ1-6	TRBV28	-	few	TGTGCCAGCGGGGGCCGCTCCTATAATTCACCCCTCCACTTT	CASGGRSYNSPLHF
TRBJ2-1	TRBV4-1	TRBD2	few	TGCGCCAGCAGCCAAGAGCCGACTAGCGGAGACGGTGAGCAGTTCTTC	CASSQEPTSGDGEQFF
TRBJ1-5	TRBV7-2	TRBD1	many	TGTGCCAGCAGTTTAGGAGGGACAGGGGGAGTAGGGCAGCCCCAGCATTTT	CASSLGGTGGVGQPQHF
TRBJ2-3	TRBV7-3	TRBD2	many	TGTGCCAGCAGCCAATATAGCGGGAGGACTCATACGCAGTATTTT	CASSQYSGRTHTQYF
TRBJ1-3	TRBV5-5	-	many	TGTGCCAGCAGCTTGTCGCCCCACGGTTCCGGAAACACCATATATTTT	CASSLSPHGSGNTIYF
TRBJ2-5	TRBV6-1	-	few	TGTGCCAGCAGAACCGGGACATCAAGAGAGACCCAGTACTTC	CASRTGTSRETQYF
TRBJ1-2	TRBV11-1	-	few	TGTGCCAGCAGCGACGGGGGGCTCCCTGGAGGCTACACCTTC	CASSDGGLPGGYTF
TRBJ2-1	TRBV3-1	TRBD2	-	TGTGCCAGCAGCCCCCTGACTAGCGGGGTAACCAATGAGCAGTTCTTC	CASSPLTSGVTNEQFF
TRBJ1-6	TRBV6-5	-	many	TGTGCCAGCAGGGGAGCCTATAATTCACCCCTCCACTTT	CASRGAYNSPLHF